This T cell receptor beta chain was recovered during a study of cytomegalovirus exposure and HLA in healthy donors. Findings and limits, study-wide: It has been reported that TCR beta sequences accurately predicted the HLA-A and HLA-B alleles of most subjects. TCR association rates varied by HLA locus in a later analysis, with DRB1 highest and HLA-C lowest.

As regards this clone: What it binds is unknown.

Researchers ran the PCR with 60 Vbeta and 13 Jbeta primers. Repertoires were generated with immunoSEQ multiplex PCR, while TCRdb's copy carries only in-frame clones and drops some. The data contain approximately 190,000 clones, 81% of them seen just once; the ten biggest clones take up around 3.6%. With V trimmed by 4 bases and J by 6 bases, 12 bases remained unmatched. From germline, CDR1 is SGDLS and CDR2 YYNGEE. The CDR3 is made up of 16 amino acids. The receptor was isolated from a man between 40 and 49 years old in good health and CMV-seropositive. The sample taken for sequencing was PBMCs. The chain employs TRBV9 and TRBJ2-3; 9 positions match TRBD2. CDR3 nucleotide sequence: TGTGCCAGCAGCTCGGGACTAGCAGACGCTGGGGATACGCAGTATTTT. Protein sequence: CASSSGLADAGDTQYF.